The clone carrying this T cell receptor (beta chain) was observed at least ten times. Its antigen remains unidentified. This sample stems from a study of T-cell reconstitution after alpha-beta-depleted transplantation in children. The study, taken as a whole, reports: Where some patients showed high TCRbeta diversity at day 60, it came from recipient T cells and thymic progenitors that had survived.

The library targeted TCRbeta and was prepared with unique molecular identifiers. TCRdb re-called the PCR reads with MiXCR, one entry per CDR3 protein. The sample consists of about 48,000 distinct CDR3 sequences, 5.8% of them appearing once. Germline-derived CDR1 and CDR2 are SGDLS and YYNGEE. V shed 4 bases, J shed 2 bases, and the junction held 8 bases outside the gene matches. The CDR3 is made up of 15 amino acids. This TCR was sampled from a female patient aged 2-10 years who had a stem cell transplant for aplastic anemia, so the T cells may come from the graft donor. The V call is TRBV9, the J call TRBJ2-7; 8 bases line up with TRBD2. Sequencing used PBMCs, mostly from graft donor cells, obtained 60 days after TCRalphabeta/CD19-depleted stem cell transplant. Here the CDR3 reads CASSPGGLGPYEQYV. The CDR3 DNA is TGTGCCAGCAGCCCCGGGGGACTAGGTCCCTACGAGCAGTACGTC.